A single T cell receptor (beta chain) is shown here with its context. The antigen remains unidentified. Trimming stripped 2 bases from V and 5 bases from J, with 12 bases between. This CDR3 has 14 residues. Germline CDR1 MNHEY, CDR2 SVGAGI. As to treatment: oral pan-JAK inhibitor, 5-10 mg twice daily. Extraction of RNA preceded its reverse transcription into cDNA, which served as the sequencing template. The repertoire was sequenced with immunoSEQ multiplex PCR; TCRdb's copy has only in-frame clones and lacks some. The sample includes about 270,000 clones, roughly 63% of them seen just once. This sample is drawn from a study of CD8+ T cells in alopecia areata. Overall study findings and caveats: TCR sharing was clearer in mice than between patients, perhaps partly owing to patient HLA diversity. The study found tofacitinib significantly decreased scalp clonality and expanded CD8+ clones among the top 100.

Specimen: CD4+ T cells sorted from blood, collected at roughly week 52, from a patient treated with tofacitinib. The rearrangement joins TRBV6-5 to TRBJ1-1, with D tentatively TRBD1 (6 bases). The receptor was derived from a human donor with alopecia areata. For the CDR3, the DNA is TGTGCCAGCAGTTACAACAGGGTGTGGACTGAAGCTTTCTTT. It specifies CASSYNRVWTEAFF.